This TCR beta chain comes out of a study of immune evolution from preneoplasia to lung adenocarcinoma (dated by TCRdb to the early 2020s). Regarding the study in general: HLA loss of heterozygosity was observed in approximately 7%, 15% and 30% of AIS, MIA and ADC lesions, respectively, and was not observed in any AAH lesions. The immune data were integrated with whole exome sequencing and methylation data from the same cohort of nodules. The study combined immune gene expression, TCR sequencing and multiplex immunofluorescence to profile immune contexture across lung adenocarcinoma precursors and invasive adenocarcinoma. The overall cohort was made up of more than 40 patients with pulmonary nodules who had surgical resection. It was reported in the study that approximately 99 samples were used for TCR sequencing. The sample size depended on which specimens were available, not on a prior power calculation. Resected precursor lesions (AAH, AIS, MIA) and invasive adenocarcinomas were compared with paired morphologically normal lung tissue. A total of 45 to 55 patients contributed TCR sequencing data. Class I HLA alleles were inferred from exome data with POLYSOLVER, and allele-specific HLA loss was detected with LOHHLA. What the authors observed across the whole study: The highest top T cell clone frequencies were observed in normal lung, and a progressive decrease in top T cell clone frequencies appeared to occur from AAH through AIS, MIA and invasive adenocarcinoma. Compared with EGFR-mutant or double wild-type lesions, KRAS-mutant nodules had the highest T cell clonality. Clonality was highest in normal lung, while later-stage lesions appeared to have lower clonality but higher T cell density and diversity. Because every patient came from Japan and China, how well the results apply to Western populations was uncertain. Findings were based on association rather than direct causation; larger cohorts with long-term follow-up and longitudinal biopsies were deemed needed.

Between about 2013 and 2017, the patients underwent resection in either Japan or China. Two lung cancer pathologists independently reviewed H&E slides to confirm the histologic diagnosis of every case. Premalignant or tumor cells were enriched for nucleic acid extraction by macro-dissection performed after pathologic assessment. The AllPrep DNA/RNA FFPE Kit was used to isolate DNA from FFPE tissue. In regard to this clone: The antigen it recognizes is unknown. No base-level quality is on record; no much larger clone is a single base apart.

The immunoSEQ hsTCRbeta Kit was used to sequence TCR beta CDR3 regions from DNA. In the paper's pipeline: TCR sequencing data were analysed with the ImmunoSEQ Analyzer. T cell clonality was defined as 1 minus Pielou's evenness, calculated on productive rearrangements. The inverse Simpson index, applied to productive templates, was used to measure T cell diversity. T cell density was expressed as TCR beta template counts normalized to usable DNA, with usable DNA estimated by amplifying and sequencing housekeeping genes. TCR metrics were compared across histologic stages using two-sided Kruskal-Wallis tests. TCRdb provides this immuneACCESS table in a form limited to in-frame rearrangements. Some clones are lacking; in checked studies, under half of them reflect an unresolved V gene, and why the rest are absent is not known. V and J calls and clone size follow that table, whereas D and trimming were derived from the DNA. The sample records some 11,000 clones, more than 65% of which are singletons. Of the sample, roughly 1.5% is held by the ten largest clones.

Sequencing was done on a sample of FFPE minimally invasive lung adenocarcinoma tissue. The cell subset or site label, read with the paper, signifies: micro-invasive lung adenocarcinoma (MIA). This sequence originates from an older person with lung adenocarcinoma.

The nucleotide sequence is TGCGCCAGCAGCCATACTCTACCGGGACTAGCGGGAGGAAGGGAGACCCAGTACTTC. Its amino acids are CASSHTLPGLAGGRETQYF. The chain employs TRBV4-1 and TRBJ2-5; the central 15 bases match TRBD2. Ends trimmed: V by 3 bases, J by 5 bases; bases unmatched to a gene: 13. According to the germline V gene, CDR1 reads MGHRA and CDR2 reads YSYEKL. Including the terminal cysteine and phenylalanine, the CDR3 comprises 19 residues. The kept DNA is CDR3 alone, 57 bases in frame from the first base.